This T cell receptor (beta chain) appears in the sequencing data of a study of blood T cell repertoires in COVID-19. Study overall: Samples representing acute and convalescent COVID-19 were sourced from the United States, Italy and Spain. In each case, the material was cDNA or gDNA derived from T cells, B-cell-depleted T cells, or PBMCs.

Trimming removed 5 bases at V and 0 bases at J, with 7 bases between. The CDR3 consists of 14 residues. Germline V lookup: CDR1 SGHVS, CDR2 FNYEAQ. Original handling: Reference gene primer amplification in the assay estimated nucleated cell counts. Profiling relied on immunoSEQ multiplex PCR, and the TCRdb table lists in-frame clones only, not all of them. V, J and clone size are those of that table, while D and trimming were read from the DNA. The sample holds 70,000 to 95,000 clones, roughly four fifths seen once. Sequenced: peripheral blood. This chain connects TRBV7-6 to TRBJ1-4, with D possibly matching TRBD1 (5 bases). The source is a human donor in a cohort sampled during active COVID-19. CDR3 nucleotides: TGTGCCAGCAGCCAGGGCGCAACTAATGAAAAACTGTTTTTT. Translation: CASSQGATNEKLFF. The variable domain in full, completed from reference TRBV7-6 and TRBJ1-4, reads GAGVSQSPRYKVTKRGQDVALRCDPISGHVSLYWYRQALGQGPEFLTYFNYEAQQDKSGLPNDRFSAERPEGSISTLTIQRTEQRDSAMYRCASSQGATNEKLFFGSGTQLSVL.